This T cell receptor (beta chain) was identified during a study of cytomegalovirus exposure and HLA in healthy donors. Study information: The Caucasian-associated ancestry cluster held 80% to 90% of a few hundred genotyped donors. Broader study findings: The study had only CMV serostatus as immune exposure information. In a later analysis, common viral pathogens appeared linked to several of the most significant clusters.

PCR primers comprised 60 Vbeta and 13 Jbeta primers. Libraries were prepared by immunoSEQ multiplex PCR; TCRdb keeps only in-frame clonotypes and omits some of them. The table lists approximately 160,000 clones, around 72% of them singletons, with around 7% in the top ten. Germline V gene lookup returns CDR1 MNHEY and CDR2 SVGAGI. This CDR3 has 14 amino acids. Trimming took 7 bases from V and 8 from J; bases not matched to a gene: 9. Details on this clone: Antigen unknown.

This receptor was obtained from a woman aged 40 to 50 in good health and CMV-seropositive. The chain links TRBV6-5 to TRBJ2-2; 8 nucleotides match TRBD1. Sequenced sample: PBMCs. CDR3 coding DNA: TGTGCCAGCAACAACCAGGGGGCGGCTGGGGAGCTGTTTTTT. Translation: CASNNQGAAGELFF.